Each of the 22 T cell receptor beta chains below was sequenced from the same sample in a study of blood T cell repertoires in COVID-19. Sequencing was performed with immunoSEQ multiplex PCR; in TCRdb, only in-frame clones are kept and a portion is missing. The sample lists around 72,000 clones, 87% occurring once. Sequencing was carried out using peripheral blood. These receptors were collected from a woman aged 45-60 years with acute or convalescent COVID-19.

CDR3 in DNA: TGTGCCAGCGCGCCAGACAGGGGCGAGCAGTACTTC. As protein: CASAPDRGEQYF. The chain employs TRBV2 and TRBJ2-7; TRBD1 aligns across 8 bases. In germline, CDR1 is SNHLY, CDR2 FYNNEI. CDR3 length equals 12 residues. V shed 8 bases and J 6 bases; nucleotides not matched to a gene: 6.

The V and J genes are TRBV14 and TRBJ2-1; D may be TRBD2 (5 bases). This CDR3 is 13 amino acids long. Per the germline V gene, CDR1 is SGHDN and CDR2 is FVKESK. The germline V and J ends were trimmed by 2 bases and 5 bases, with 7 bases remaining between them. The CDR3 DNA follows: TGTGCCAGCAGCCAACTAGCAGACAATGAGCAGTTCTTC. The encoded protein is CASSQLADNEQFF. The full variable domain, in which reference TRBV14 and TRBJ2-1 provide the parts outside the CDR3, is EAGVTQFPSHSVIEKGQTVTLRCDPISGHDNLYWYRRVMGKEIKFLLHFVKESKQDESGMPNNRFLAERTGGTYSTLKVQPAELEDSGVYFCASSQLADNEQFFGPGTRLTVL.

The chain is built from TRBV6-6 and TRBJ1-6; D remains unclear. V was clipped by 10 bases and J by 5 bases, with 15 bases between them. CDR3 length: 14 amino acids. Germline CDR1 is MNHNY and CDR2 is SVGAGI (reference sequence). The CDR3 here is CATQTETNNSPLHF. Written as DNA, the CDR3 is TGTGCCACCCAGACGGAGACGAATAATTCACCCCTCCACTTT.

The chain is built from TRBV5-1 and TRBJ1-1, with D unclear. There are 13 residues in the CDR3. Germline CDR1 SGHRS, CDR2 YFSETQ. V was shortened by 6 bases and J by 0 bases, with 9 bases between the two germline ends. CDR3 DNA sequence: TGCGCCAGCACCGGGAATGTGAACACTGAAGCTTTCTTT. Translating it yields CASTGNVNTEAFF.

The rearrangement uses TRBV18 and TRBJ1-1, with TRBD1 matching 11 bases. The CDR3 sequence is 18 residues long. With V trimmed by 3 bases and J by 4 bases, 13 bases remained unmatched. The germline gives CDR1 KGHSH, CDR2 LQKENI. CDR3 sequence: CASSPIGWTGGKATEAFF. CDR3 DNA: TGTGCCAGCTCACCCATCGGTTGGACAGGGGGCAAAGCCACTGAAGCTTTCTTT.

This chain connects TRBV3-1 (or the pseudogene TRBV3-2) to TRBJ2-3; D remains unclear. V shed 1 base and J shed 4 bases, with 21 bases lying between them. CDR1 and CDR2 (germline): LGHDT, YNNKEL (reference sequence). CDR3 size: 18 residues. The CDR3 DNA follows: TGTGCCAGCAGCCAAGTACCCCCCAGGCTCCCTATGGCAGATACGCAGTATTTT. This codes for CASSQVPPRLPMADTQYF.

The chain recombines TRBV12-5 with TRBJ2-5, with D maybe TRBD2 (6 bases). The CDR3 consists of 15 residues. The germline gives CDR1 LGHNT, CDR2 FRNRAP. Trimming cost V 7 bases and J 1 base, with 16 bases left between them. CDR3 sequence reads: CASEMDAGTQETQYF. In DNA, the CDR3 is TGTGCTAGTGAAATGGATGCGGGGACCCAAGAGACCCAGTACTTC.

This chain joins TRBV2 and TRBJ2-3; 8 bases line up with TRBD2. The CDR3 has 16 amino acids. Trimming at V came to 4 bases and at J to 3 bases, leaving 9 bases not matched to a gene. CDR1 and CDR2 (germline): SNHLY, FYNNEI. CDR3 sequence (DNA): TGTGCCAGCAGTGCAATATCGGGACTAGGGACAGATACGCAGTATTTT. It translates to CASSAISGLGTDTQYF.

The J gene is TRBJ2-5, the V gene TRBV9; a possible D gene is TRBD2 (5 bases). The V gene lost 6 bases and the J gene lost 1 base, with 13 bases spanning the gap. The CDR3 is 14 residues long. In germline, CDR1 is SGDLS, CDR2 YYNGEE. CDR3 region: CASTPGLAQETQYF. The CDR3 nucleotides read TGTGCCAGCACCCCCGGGCTAGCCCAAGAGACCCAGTACTTC.

The chain recombines TRBV12-5 with TRBJ1-3; 8 bases line up with TRBD1. The CDR3 is 18 amino acids. The germline gives CDR1 LGHNT, CDR2 FRNRAP. V lost 5 bases, J lost 0 bases, and 12 bases stayed unmatched. The CDR3 DNA reads as TGTGCTAGTGGTCTACGACAGGGGACAATTGACTCTGGAAACACCATATATTTT. This gives the protein CASGLRQGTIDSGNTIYF.

A single count supports this clone. This chain connects TRBV10-3 to TRBJ1-6, with TRBD1 matching over 11 bases. Germline V gives CDR1 ENHRY, CDR2 SYGVKD. This CDR3 has 15 amino acids. The ends lost 5 bases at V and 10 bases at J; junction bases unmatched: 7. The CDR3 DNA follows: TGTGCCATCAGTCCCGTCGGGACAGGGGGGTCACCCCTCCACTTT. Its translation: CAISPVGTGGSPLHF.

The V and J genes are TRBV5-5 and TRBJ1-1, with 8 nucleotides matching TRBD1. Germline values: CDR1 SGHKS, CDR2 YYEKEE (reference sequence). The CDR3 runs 15 residues. With 0 bases clipped from V and 3 bases from J, the junction kept 4 bases outside the gene matches. As DNA, the CDR3 is TGTGCCAGCAGCTTGGCAGGGGGCTATTACACTGAAGCTTTCTTT. Translating gives CASSLAGGYYTEAFF.

The rearrangement uses TRBV2 and TRBJ2-2; the match to TRBD2 covers 9 bases. V trimming: 6 bases; J trimming: 2 bases; junction bases outside the gene matches: 10. Germline assignment: CDR1 SNHLY and CDR2 FYNNEI. The length of the CDR3 is 17 residues. For the CDR3, the DNA is TGTGCCAGCAGCCAGACATTGCTAGCGGGAAACACCGGGGAGCTGTTTTTT. This gives the protein CASSQTLLAGNTGELFF.

V is TRBV14 and J is TRBJ1-6, with D possibly TRBD1 on 5 matching bases. Germline CDR1 reads SGHDN; CDR2 reads FVKESK. The CDR3 has 13 amino acids. Trimming cost V 6 bases and J 10 bases, with 13 bases left between them. The CDR3 is CASSLQARSPLHF. The CDR3 region has the DNA TGTGCCAGCAGTTTACAGGCTCGGTCACCCCTCCACTTT. Using reference TRBV14 and TRBJ1-6 for the parts outside the CDR3, the full variable domain is EAGVTQFPSHSVIEKGQTVTLRCDPISGHDNLYWYRRVMGKEIKFLLHFVKESKQDESGMPNNRFLAERTGGTYSTLKVQPAELEDSGVYFCASSLQARSPLHFGNGTRLTVT.

The CDR3 loop is CATSNPGQSYNEQFF. In nucleotides, the CDR3 is TGTGCCACCTCGAACCCGGGACAGTCCTACAATGAGCAGTTCTTC. The chain has TRBV15 and TRBJ2-1; 7 positions match TRBD1. Trimming took 8 bases from V and 1 from J; bases not matched to a gene: 8. CDR3 length: 15 residues. Germline V gene lookup returns CDR1 LNHNV and CDR2 YYDKDF (reference sequence).

This chain connects TRBV2 to TRBJ1-2, with TRBD1 identical over 8 bases. The CDR3 runs to 14 residues. The V segment lost 6 bases and the J segment 5 bases; nucleotides outside the gene matches: 8. The germline V gene encodes CDR1 SNHLY and CDR2 FYNNEI. The DNA for the CDR3 is TGTGCCAGCAGGTCCGGGACAGGTGAATATGGCTACACCTTC. It encodes CASRSGTGEYGYTF. The variable domain in full, with the rest retrieved from reference TRBV2 and TRBJ1-2, is EPEVTQTPSHQVTQMGQEVILRCVPISNHLYFYWYRQILGQKVEFLVSFYNNEISEKSEIFDDQFSVERPDGSNFTLKIRSTKLEDSAMYFCASRSGTGEYGYTFGSGTRLTVV.

The V gene is TRBV11-2, the J gene TRBJ2-2; D gene uncertain. This CDR3 spans 13 amino acids. Trimming removed 5 bases from V and 7 bases from J, with 11 bases in between. CDR1 is SGHAT and CDR2 is FQNNGV in the germline V gene. The CDR3 region is CASSPSSVGELFF. CDR3 nucleotide sequence: TGTGCCAGCAGCCCATCTTCGGTCGGGGAGCTGTTTTTT. Combining the CDR3 with reference TRBV11-2 and TRBJ2-2 gives the whole variable domain EAGVAQSPRYKIIEKRQSVAFWCNPISGHATLYWYQQILGQGPKLLIQFQNNGVVDDSQLPKDRFSAERLKGVDSTLKIQPAKLEDSAVYLCASSPSSVGELFFGEGSRLTVL.

The CDR3 bases are TGTGCCAGCAGTTCTCTGGGGGCTGGAAACACTGAAGCTTTCTTT. Protein: CASSSLGAGNTEAFF. The chain is built from TRBV6-5 and TRBJ1-1; a weak D match, TRBD1 (6 bases). V was cut by 4 bases and J by 2 bases, with 14 bases left in between. Germline loops: CDR1 MNHEY, CDR2 SVGAGI. This CDR3 contains 15 residues.

J is TRBJ1-1 and V is TRBV29-1; weak D call: TRBD1 (5 bases). With 7 bases removed from V and 0 bases from J, the gap between germline ends came to 12 bases. CDR3 length equals 13 residues. Looked up from germline, CDR1 is SQVTM and CDR2 is ANQGSEA. CDR3 coding DNA: TGCAGCGCTCGGCGGGGCATGAACACTGAAGCTTTCTTT. This gives the protein CSARRGMNTEAFF.

CDR3 sequence (DNA): TGTGCCAGTAGTATAGATCACAGGAACTATGGCTACACCTTC. This translates into CASSIDHRNYGYTF. The chain carries TRBV19 and TRBJ1-2, with D possibly being TRBD1 (5 bases). With 0 bases removed from V and 2 bases from J, the gap between germline ends came to 7 bases. Per the germline V gene, CDR1 is LNHDA and CDR2 is SQIVND (reference sequence). The CDR3 runs 14 residues.

The chain couples TRBV5-4 to TRBJ2-2, with a weak D call TRBD2 (7 bases). V gave up 2 bases and J gave up 7 bases, with 18 bases separating them. Germline V CDR1 and CDR2: SGHNT, YYREEE (reference sequence). This CDR3 is built from 16 residues. The CDR3 protein is CASSFRGAGLDGELFF. The CDR3 coding sequence is TGTGCCAGCAGCTTCCGGGGGGCAGGGCTGGACGGGGAGCTGTTTTTT.

The rearrangement uses TRBV6-2 or TRBV6-3 and TRBJ2-7; 7 positions match TRBD1. This CDR3 region has 16 residues. Trimming cost V 6 bases and J 0 bases; bases outside gene matches: 11. Per the germline V gene, CDR1 is MNHEY and CDR2 is SVGEGT. CDR3 nucleotides: TGTGCCAGCAGCCAGGACGGTTGGACAGGCTCCTACGAGCAGTACTTC. Translated, it gives CASSQDGWTGSYEQYF.